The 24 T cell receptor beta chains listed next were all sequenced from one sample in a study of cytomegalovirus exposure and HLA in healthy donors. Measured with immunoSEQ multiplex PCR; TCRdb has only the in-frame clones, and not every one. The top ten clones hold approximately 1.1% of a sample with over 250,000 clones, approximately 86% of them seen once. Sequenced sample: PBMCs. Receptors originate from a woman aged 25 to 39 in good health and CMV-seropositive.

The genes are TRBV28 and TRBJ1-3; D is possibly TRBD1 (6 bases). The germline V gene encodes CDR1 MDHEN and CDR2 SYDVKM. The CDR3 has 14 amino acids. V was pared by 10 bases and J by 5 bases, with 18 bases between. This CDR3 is CAIEGDQTRNTIYF. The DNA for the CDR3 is TGTGCCATCGAGGGGGACCAAACCCGAAACACCATATATTTT.

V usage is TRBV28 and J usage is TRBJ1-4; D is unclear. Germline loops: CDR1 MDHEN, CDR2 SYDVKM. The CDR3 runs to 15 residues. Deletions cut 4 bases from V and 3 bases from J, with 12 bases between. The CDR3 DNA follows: TGTGCCAGCAGTTCGTCCGGGAGGGCTAATGAAAAACTGTTTTTT. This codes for CASSSSGRANEKLFF.

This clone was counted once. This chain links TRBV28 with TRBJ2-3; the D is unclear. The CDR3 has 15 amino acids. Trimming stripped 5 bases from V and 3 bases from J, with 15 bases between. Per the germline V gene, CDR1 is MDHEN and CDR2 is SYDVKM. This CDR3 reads CASSGPTGRTDTQYF. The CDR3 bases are TGTGCCAGCAGTGGCCCGACTGGTCGAACAGATACGCAGTATTTT.

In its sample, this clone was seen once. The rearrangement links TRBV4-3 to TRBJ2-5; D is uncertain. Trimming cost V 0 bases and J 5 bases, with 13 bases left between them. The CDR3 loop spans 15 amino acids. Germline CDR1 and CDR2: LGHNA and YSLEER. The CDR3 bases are TGCGCCAGCAGCCAAGACACTTGGGTGGGGGAGACCCAGTACTTC. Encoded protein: CASSQDTWVGETQYF.

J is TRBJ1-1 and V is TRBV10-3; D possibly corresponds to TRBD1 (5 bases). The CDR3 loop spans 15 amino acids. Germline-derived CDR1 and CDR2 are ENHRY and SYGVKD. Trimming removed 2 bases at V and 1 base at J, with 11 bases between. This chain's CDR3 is CAISERGTGNTEAFF. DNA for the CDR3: TGTGCCATCAGTGAGAGAGGGACGGGGAACACTGAAGCTTTCTTT.

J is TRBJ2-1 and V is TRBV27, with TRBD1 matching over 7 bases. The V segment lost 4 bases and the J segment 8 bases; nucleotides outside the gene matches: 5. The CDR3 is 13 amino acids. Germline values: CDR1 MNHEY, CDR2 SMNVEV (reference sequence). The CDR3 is CASSWNRGDEQFF. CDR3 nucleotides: TGTGCCAGCAGTTGGAACAGGGGTGATGAGCAGTTCTTC.

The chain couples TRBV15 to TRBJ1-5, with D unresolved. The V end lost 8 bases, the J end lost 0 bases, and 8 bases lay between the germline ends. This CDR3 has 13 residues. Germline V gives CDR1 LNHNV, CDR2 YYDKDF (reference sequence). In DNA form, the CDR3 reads TGTGCCACCGCGAGGAATAGCAATCAGCCCCAGCATTTT. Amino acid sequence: CATARNSNQPQHF. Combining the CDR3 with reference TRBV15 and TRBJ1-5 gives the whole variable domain DAMVIQNPRYQVTQFGKPVTLSCSQTLNHNVMYWYQQKSSQAPKLLFHYYDKDFNNEADTPDNFQSRRPNTSFCFLDIRSPGLGDTAMYLCATARNSNQPQHFGDGTRLSIL.

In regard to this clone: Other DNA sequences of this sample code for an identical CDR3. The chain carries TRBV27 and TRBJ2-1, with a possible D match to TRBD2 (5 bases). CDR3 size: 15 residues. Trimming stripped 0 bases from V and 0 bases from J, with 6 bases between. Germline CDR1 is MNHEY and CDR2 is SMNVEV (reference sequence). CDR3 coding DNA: TGTGCCAGCAGTTTATCGGGGAGCTCCTACAATGAGCAGTTCTTC. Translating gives CASSLSGSSYNEQFF.

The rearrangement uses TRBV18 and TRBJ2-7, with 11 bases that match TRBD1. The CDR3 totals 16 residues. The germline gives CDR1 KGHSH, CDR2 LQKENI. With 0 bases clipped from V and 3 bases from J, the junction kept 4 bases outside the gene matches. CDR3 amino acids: CASSPPGTGGSYEQYF. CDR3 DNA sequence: TGTGCCAGCTCACCACCCGGGACAGGGGGAAGCTACGAGCAGTACTTC.

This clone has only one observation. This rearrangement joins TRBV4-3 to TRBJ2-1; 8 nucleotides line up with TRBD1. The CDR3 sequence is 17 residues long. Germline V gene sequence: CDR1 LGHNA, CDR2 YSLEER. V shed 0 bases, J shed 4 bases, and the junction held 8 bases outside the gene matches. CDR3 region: CASSQDIVGQGYNEQFF. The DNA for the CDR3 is TGCGCCAGCAGCCAAGATATCGTCGGACAGGGTTACAATGAGCAGTTCTTC.

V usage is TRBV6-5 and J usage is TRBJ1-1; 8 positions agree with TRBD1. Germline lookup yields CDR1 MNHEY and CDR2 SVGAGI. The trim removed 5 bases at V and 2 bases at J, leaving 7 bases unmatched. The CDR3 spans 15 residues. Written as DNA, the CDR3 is TGTGCCAGCAGTAACCACAGGGGGAGAAACACTGAAGCTTTCTTT. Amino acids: CASSNHRGRNTEAFF.

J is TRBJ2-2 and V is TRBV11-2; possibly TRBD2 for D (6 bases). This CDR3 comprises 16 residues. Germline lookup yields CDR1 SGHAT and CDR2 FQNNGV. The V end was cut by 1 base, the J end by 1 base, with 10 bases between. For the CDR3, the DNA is TGTGCCAGCAGCTTAGTAGGCGGGGAGAACACCGGGGAGCTGTTTTTT. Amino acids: CASSLVGGENTGELFF.

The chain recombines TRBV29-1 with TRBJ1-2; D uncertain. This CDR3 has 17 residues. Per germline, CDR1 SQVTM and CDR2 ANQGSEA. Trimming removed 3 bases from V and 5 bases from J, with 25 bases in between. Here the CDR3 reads CSVDLRQAVETGYGYTF. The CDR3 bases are TGCAGCGTTGATCTCCGCCAGGCCGTGGAGACGGGGTATGGCTACACCTTC.

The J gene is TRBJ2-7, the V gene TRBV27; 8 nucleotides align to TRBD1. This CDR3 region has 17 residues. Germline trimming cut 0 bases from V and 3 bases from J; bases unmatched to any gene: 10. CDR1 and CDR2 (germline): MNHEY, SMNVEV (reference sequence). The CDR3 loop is CASSLSSGQGGHYEQYF. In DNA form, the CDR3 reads TGTGCCAGCAGTTTATCCTCTGGACAGGGTGGCCACTACGAGCAGTACTTC.

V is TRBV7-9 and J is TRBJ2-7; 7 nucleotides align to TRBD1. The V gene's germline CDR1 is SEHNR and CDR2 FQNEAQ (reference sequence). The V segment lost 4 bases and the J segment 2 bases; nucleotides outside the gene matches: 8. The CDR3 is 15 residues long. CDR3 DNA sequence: TGTGCCAGCAGCTCCCAGGGGGTCGGGCCCTACGAGCAGTACTTC. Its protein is CASSSQGVGPYEQYF.

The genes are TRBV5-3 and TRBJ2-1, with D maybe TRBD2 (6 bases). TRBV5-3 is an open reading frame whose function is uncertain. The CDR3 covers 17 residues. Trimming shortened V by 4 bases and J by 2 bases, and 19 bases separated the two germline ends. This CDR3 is CARSPEGGQGPYNEQFF. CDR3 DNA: TGTGCCAGAAGCCCAGAGGGAGGACAAGGGCCCTACAATGAGCAGTTCTTC.

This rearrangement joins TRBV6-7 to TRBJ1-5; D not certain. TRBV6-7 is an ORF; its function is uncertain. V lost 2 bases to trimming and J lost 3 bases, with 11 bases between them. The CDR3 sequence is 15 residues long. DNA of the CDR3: TGTGCCAGCAGTTACAGCAGGTCGCACAATCAGCCCCAGCATTTT. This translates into CASSYSRSHNQPQHF.

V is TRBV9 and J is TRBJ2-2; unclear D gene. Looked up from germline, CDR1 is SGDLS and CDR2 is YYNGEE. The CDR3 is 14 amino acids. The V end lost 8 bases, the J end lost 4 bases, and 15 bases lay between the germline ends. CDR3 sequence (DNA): TGTGCCAGTAATGACCGCTTCGCCACCGGGGAGCTGTTTTTT. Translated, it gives CASNDRFATGELFF.

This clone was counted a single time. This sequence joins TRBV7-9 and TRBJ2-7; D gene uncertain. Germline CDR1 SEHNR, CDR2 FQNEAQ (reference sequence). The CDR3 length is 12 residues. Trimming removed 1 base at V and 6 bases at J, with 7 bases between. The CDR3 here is CASSLVQPEQYF. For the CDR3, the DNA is TGTGCCAGCAGCTTAGTTCAGCCCGAGCAGTACTTC.

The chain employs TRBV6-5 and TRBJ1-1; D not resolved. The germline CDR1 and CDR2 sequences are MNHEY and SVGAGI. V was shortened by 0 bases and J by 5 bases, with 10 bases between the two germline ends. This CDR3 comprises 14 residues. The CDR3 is CASSYSPLGTEAFF. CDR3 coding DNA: TGTGCCAGCAGTTACTCGCCACTGGGGACTGAAGCTTTCTTT.

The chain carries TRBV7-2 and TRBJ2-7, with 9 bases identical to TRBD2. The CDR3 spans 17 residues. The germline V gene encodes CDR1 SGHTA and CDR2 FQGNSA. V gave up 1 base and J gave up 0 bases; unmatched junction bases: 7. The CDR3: CASSLDRLAGLSYEQYF. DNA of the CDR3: TGTGCCAGCAGCTTAGACCGGCTAGCGGGGCTCTCCTACGAGCAGTACTTC.

The CDR3 spells CASSLETRANTEAFF. The DNA for the CDR3 is TGTGCCAGCAGCTTAGAGACGCGCGCCAACACTGAAGCTTTCTTT. This chain links TRBV7-8 with TRBJ1-1, with no clear D. Germline CDR1 SGHVS, CDR2 FQNEAQ. Deletions cut 1 base from V and 2 bases from J, with 11 bases between. The CDR3 totals 15 residues.

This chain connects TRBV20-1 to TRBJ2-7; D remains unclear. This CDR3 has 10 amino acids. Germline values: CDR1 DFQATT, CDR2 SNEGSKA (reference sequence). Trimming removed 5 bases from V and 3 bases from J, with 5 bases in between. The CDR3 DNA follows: TGCAGTGCTCTAGACTACGAGCAGTACTTC. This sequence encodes CSALDYEQYF.

CDR3 in amino acids: CASSSVSGPTDTQYF. The CDR3 nucleotides read TGTGCCAGCAGCTCCGTGAGCGGACCCACAGATACGCAGTATTTT. The genes are TRBV7-2 and TRBJ2-3; possibly TRBD2 for D (5 bases). The CDR3 consists of 15 residues. Trimming removed 4 bases at V and 2 bases at J, with 13 bases between. Germline-derived CDR1 and CDR2 are SGHTA and FQGNSA.